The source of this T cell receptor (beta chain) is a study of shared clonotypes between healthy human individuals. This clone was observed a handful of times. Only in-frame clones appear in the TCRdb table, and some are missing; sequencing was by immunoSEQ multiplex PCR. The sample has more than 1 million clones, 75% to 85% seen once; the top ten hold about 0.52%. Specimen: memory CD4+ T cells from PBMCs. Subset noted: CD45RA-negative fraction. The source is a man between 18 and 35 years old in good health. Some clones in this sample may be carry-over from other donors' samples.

The CDR3 bases are TGCGCCAGCAGGAGGTGGACTAGCGGGAGGGAGACCCAGTACTTC. This sequence encodes CASRRWTSGRETQYF. The chain combines TRBV5-1 with TRBJ2-5; 14 bases align to TRBD2. J gave up 5 bases and V 5 bases, and 5 bases lay outside the gene matches. The CDR3 runs 15 residues. Germline V lookup: CDR1 SGHRS, CDR2 YFSETQ.